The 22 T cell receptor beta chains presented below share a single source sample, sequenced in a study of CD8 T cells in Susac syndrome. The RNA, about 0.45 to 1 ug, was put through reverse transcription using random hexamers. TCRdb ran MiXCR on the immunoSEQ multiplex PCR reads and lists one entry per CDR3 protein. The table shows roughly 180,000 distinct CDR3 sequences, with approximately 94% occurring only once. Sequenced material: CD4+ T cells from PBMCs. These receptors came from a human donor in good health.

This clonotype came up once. The CDR3 bases are TGTGCCAGCAGCCACGGACAGGGCGGAGTGAATGAAGCTTTCTTT. It translates to CASSHGQGGVNEAFF. The rearrangement links TRBV4-2 to TRBJ1-1, with TRBD1 matching 8 bases. V was clipped by 3 bases and J by 7 bases; unmatched bases: 10. The CDR3 has 15 amino acids. Germline CDR1 is LGHNA and CDR2 is YNFKEQ.

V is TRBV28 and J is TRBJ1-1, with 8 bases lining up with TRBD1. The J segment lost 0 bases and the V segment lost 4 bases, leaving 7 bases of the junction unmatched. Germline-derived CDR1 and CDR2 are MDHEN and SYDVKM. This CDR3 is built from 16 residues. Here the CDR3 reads CASSSDRGRMNTEAFF. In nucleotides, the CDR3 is TGTGCCAGCAGTTCCGACAGGGGCCGCATGAACACTGAAGCTTTCTTT.

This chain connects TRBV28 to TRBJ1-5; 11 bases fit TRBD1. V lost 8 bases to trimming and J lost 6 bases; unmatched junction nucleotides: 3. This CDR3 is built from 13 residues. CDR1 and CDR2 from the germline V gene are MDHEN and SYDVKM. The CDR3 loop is CASGTGGGQPQHF. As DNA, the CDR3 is TGTGCCAGCGGGACAGGGGGAGGTCAGCCCCAGCATTTT.

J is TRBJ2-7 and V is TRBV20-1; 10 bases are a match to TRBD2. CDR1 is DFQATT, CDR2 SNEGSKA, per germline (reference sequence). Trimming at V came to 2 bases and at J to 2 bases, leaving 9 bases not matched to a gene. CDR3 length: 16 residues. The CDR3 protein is CSARNSGRADTYEQYF. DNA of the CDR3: TGCAGTGCTAGAAACAGCGGGAGGGCCGATACCTACGAGCAGTACTTC.

CDR3 DNA: TGTGCCAGCAGCCAAGATAGGGCGGGAGGGCCCCAGTTCTTC. This sequence encodes CASSQDRAGGPQFF. The chain joins TRBV14 to TRBJ2-1, with 9 positions matching TRBD2. Per the germline V gene, CDR1 is SGHDN and CDR2 is FVKESK. The CDR3 totals 14 residues. With V trimmed by 0 bases and J by 13 bases, 7 bases remained unmatched.

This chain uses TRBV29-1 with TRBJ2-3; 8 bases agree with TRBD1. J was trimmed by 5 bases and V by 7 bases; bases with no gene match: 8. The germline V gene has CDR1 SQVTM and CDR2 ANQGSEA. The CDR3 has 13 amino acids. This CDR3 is CSGDRTGKDTQYF. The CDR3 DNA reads TGCAGCGGGGACAGGACCGGGAAAGATACGCAGTATTTT.

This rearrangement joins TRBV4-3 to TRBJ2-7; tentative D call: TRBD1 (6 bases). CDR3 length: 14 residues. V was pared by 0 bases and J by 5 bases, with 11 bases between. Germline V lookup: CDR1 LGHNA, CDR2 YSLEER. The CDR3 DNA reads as TGCGCCAGCAGCCAAGAGGACAGTCGGAACGAGCAGTACTTC. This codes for CASSQEDSRNEQYF.

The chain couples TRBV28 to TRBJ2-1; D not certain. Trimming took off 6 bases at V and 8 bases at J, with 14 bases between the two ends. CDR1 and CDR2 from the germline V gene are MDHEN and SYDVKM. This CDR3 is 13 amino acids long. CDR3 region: CASSLISPHEQFF. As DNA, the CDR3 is TGTGCCAGCAGCCTTATTTCCCCCCATGAGCAGTTCTTC.

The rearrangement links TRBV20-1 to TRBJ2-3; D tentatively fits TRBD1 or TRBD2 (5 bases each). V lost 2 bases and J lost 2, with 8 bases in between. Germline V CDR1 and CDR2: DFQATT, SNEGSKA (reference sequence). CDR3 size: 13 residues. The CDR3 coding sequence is TGCAGTGCTAGACTCGGGGCCACAGATACGCAGTATTTT. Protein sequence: CSARLGATDTQYF.

CDR3: CASSLDLNEQFF. The CDR3 DNA reads TGTGCCAGCAGCTTGGACTTAAATGAGCAGTTCTTC. This sequence joins TRBV5-4 and TRBJ2-1; D unclear. The V end lost 0 bases, the J end lost 7 bases, and 5 bases lay between the germline ends. Germline V gene data show CDR1 as SGHNT and CDR2 as YYREEE (reference sequence). The CDR3 is made up of 12 amino acids.

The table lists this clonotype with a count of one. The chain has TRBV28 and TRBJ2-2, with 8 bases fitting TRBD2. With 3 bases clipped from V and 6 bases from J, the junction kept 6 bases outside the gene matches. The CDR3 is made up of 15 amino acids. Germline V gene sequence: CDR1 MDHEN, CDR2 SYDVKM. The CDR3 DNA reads TGTGCCAGCAGTTTCTCAGCGGGAGTACCCGGGGAGCTGTTTTTT. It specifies CASSFSAGVPGELFF.

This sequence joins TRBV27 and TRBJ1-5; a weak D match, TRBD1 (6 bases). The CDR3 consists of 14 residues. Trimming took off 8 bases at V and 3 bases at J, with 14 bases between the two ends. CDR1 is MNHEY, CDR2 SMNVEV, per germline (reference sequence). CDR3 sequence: CASASQGNNQPQHF. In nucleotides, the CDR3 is TGTGCCAGCGCCTCACAGGGTAACAATCAGCCCCAGCATTTT.

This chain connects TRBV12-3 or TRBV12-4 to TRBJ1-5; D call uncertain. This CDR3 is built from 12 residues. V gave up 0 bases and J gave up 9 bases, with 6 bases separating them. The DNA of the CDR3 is TGTGCCAGCAGTTTAGCCCCGGGGCCCCAGCATTTT. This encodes CASSLAPGPQHF.

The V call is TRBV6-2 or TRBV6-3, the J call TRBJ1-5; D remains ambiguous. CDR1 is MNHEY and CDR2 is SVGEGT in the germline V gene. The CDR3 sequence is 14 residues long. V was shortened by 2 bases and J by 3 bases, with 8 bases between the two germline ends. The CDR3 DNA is TGTGCCAGCAGTTACGGACGGGTCAATCAGCCCCAGCATTTT. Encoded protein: CASSYGRVNQPQHF.

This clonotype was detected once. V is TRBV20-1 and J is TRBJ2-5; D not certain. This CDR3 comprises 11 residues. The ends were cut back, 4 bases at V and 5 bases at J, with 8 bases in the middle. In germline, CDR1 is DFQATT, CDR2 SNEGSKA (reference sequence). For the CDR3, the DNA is TGCAGTGCTAACCCTCGGGAGACCCAGTACTTC. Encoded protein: CSANPRETQYF.

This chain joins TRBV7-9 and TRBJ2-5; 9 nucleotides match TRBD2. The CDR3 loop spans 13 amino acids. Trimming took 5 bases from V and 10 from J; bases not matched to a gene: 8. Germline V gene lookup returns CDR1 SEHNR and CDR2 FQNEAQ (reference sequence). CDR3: CASSPAGGGIQYF. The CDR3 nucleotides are TGTGCCAGCAGCCCAGCGGGGGGAGGAATCCAGTACTTC.

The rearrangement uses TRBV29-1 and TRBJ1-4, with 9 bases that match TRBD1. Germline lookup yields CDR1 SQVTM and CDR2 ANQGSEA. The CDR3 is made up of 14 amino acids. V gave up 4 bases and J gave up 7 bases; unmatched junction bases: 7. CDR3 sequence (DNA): TGCAGCGTTGTAAACAGGGGGCGCGGTGAAAAACTGTTTTTT. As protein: CSVVNRGRGEKLFF.

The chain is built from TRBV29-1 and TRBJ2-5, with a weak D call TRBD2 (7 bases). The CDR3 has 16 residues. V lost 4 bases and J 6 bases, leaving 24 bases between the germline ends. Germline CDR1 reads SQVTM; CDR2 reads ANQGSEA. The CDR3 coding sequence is TGCAGCGTTGTTACTGGGGGCGGCGGGAGAAGGAAGACCCAGTACTTC. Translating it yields CSVVTGGGGRRKTQYF. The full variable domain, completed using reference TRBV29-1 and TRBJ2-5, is SAVISQKPSRDICQRGTSLTIQCQVDSQVTMMFWYRQQPGQSLTLIATANQGSEATYESGFVIDKFPISRPNLTFSTLTVSNMSPEDSSIYLCSVVTGGGGRRKTQYFGPGTRLLVL.

The CDR3 DNA follows: TGTGCCAGCAGCTTGTGGCTAGCGCCCCTCCAAGAGACCCAGTACTTC. This gives the protein CASSLWLAPLQETQYF. The chain couples TRBV5-6 to TRBJ2-5; tentative D call: TRBD2 (6 bases). Trimming left V 1 base short and J 1 base short, with 14 bases between. The germline V gene encodes CDR1 SGHDT and CDR2 YYEEEE. The CDR3 contains 16 residues.

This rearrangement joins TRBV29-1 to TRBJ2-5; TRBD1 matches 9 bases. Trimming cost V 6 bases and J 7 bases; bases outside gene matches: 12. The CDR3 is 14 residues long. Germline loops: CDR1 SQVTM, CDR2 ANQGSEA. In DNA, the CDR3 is TGCAGCGTAGTCCCGGGACAGGGTTTCGGGACCCAGTACTTC. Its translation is CSVVPGQGFGTQYF.

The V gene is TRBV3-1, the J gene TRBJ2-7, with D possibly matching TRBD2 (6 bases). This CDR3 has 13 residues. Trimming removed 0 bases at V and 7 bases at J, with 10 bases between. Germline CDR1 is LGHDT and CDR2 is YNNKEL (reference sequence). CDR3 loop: CASSQDGRGEQYF. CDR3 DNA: TGTGCCAGCAGCCAAGACGGGCGGGGTGAGCAGTACTTC.

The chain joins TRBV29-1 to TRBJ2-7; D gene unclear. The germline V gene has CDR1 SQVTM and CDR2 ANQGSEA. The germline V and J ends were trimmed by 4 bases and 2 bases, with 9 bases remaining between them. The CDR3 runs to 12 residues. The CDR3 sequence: CSVVVFTYEQYF. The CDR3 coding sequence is TGCAGCGTTGTTGTCTTTACCTACGAGCAGTACTTC.